Described below is a single TCR beta chain sequence and its context. The data were obtained in a study of shared clonotypes between healthy human individuals. The ends were cut back, 7 bases at V and 6 bases at J, with 12 bases in the middle. Germline V gives CDR1 SNHLY, CDR2 FYNNEI. This CDR3 comprises 13 residues. The method was immunoSEQ multiplex PCR; TCRdb's version includes in-frame clones alone and lacks a portion of them. The sample lists 1.5 million to 2.5 million clones, approximately 94% seen once, with more than 0.95% in the top ten. CD8 cells regarded as naive lacked CD45RO, were positively chosen for CCR7, and omitted terminally differentiated effector memory CD45RA+ cells.

The receptor comes from a man between 18 and 35 years old in good health. Sequencing was carried out using naive CD8+ T cells sorted from blood. The rearrangement links TRBV2 to TRBJ2-2; weak D call: TRBD1 (5 bases). In DNA form, the CDR3 reads TGTGCCAGCATAGGCAGGGATCCCGGGGAGCTGTTTTTT. Its protein product is CASIGRDPGELFF.